The 25 T cell receptor beta chains given below trace back to one sample, sequenced in a study of technical replicates of blood from a handful of donors. Sequencing was performed with immunoSEQ multiplex PCR; in TCRdb, only in-frame clones are kept and a portion is missing. The repertoire holds over 85,000 clones, with 90% to 96% as singletons. The sequencing sample was made of T cells isolated from PBMCs. The receptor set was obtained from a human donor in good health.

This chain uses TRBV18 with TRBJ1-3; weak D call: TRBD1 (5 bases). From germline, CDR1 is KGHSH and CDR2 LQKENI. This CDR3 region has 15 residues. The V and J ends lost 0 bases and 2 bases respectively, with 8 bases between them. The CDR3 nucleotides are TGTGCCAGCTCACCACCGGGGGGAACTGGAAACACCATATATTTT. As protein: CASSPPGGTGNTIYF.

This clone was found once. The chain carries TRBV18 and TRBJ2-1; maybe TRBD1 (6 bases). The germline CDR1 and CDR2 sequences are KGHSH and LQKENI. This CDR3 spans 16 amino acids. V was cut by 6 bases and J by 3 bases, with 18 bases left in between. The CDR3 nucleotides are TGTGCCAGCTCGCGCCTCAGGGGAGACTACTACAATGAGCAGTTCTTC. It yields the protein CASSRLRGDYYNEQFF.

The chain links TRBV5-1 to TRBJ2-2, with 7 bases aligning to TRBD2. CDR1 is SGHRS and CDR2 is YFSETQ in the germline V gene. The CDR3 length is 13 residues. The junction had 5 bases not matched to a gene; V was cut back by 8 bases and J by 4 bases. CDR3 DNA sequence: TGCGCCAGAGAGGGACTACTCACCGGGGAGCTGTTTTTT. Amino acid sequence: CAREGLLTGELFF.

The V and J genes are TRBV7-2 and TRBJ2-3, with D perhaps matching TRBD1 (5 bases). CDR3 length equals 16 residues. The germline gives CDR1 SGHTA, CDR2 FQGNSA. V was trimmed by 1 base and J by 6 bases, leaving 17 bases between them. CDR3 loop: CASSLVGARASDTQYF. CDR3 coding DNA: TGTGCCAGCAGCTTAGTAGGGGCTAGAGCATCGGATACGCAGTATTTT.

The chain links TRBV6-5 to TRBJ1-2; 10 nucleotides agree with TRBD1. J gave up 8 bases and V 6 bases, and 6 bases lay outside the gene matches. There are 13 residues in the CDR3. The germline CDR1 and CDR2 sequences are MNHEY and SVGAGI. The CDR3 DNA follows: TGTGCCAGCAGATCGACAGGGGGCCGGGGCTACACCTTC. Protein: CASRSTGGRGYTF.

The J gene is TRBJ2-3, the V gene TRBV25-1, with D hard to call. With 5 bases removed from V and 2 bases from J, the gap between germline ends came to 11 bases. CDR1 and CDR2 from the germline V gene are MGHDK and SYGVNS. This CDR3 has 14 amino acids. The CDR3 spells CASSPGFPTDTQYF. In nucleotides, the CDR3 is TGTGCCAGCAGTCCCGGGTTTCCCACAGATACGCAGTATTTT.

This rearrangement joins TRBV13 to TRBJ2-7, with 8 bases fitting TRBD2. The V and J ends lost 2 bases and 0 bases, in that order; junction bases with no gene match: 3. The CDR3 runs to 15 residues. Germline CDR1 PRHDT, CDR2 FYEKMQ (reference sequence). CDR3 sequence: CASSLRGRSSYEQYF. CDR3 nucleotides: TGTGCCAGCAGCTTACGCGGGAGGAGCTCCTACGAGCAGTACTTC.

V and J are TRBV9 and TRBJ2-5, with 7 bases that match TRBD1. Germline lookup yields CDR1 SGDLS and CDR2 YYNGEE. The CDR3 has 14 amino acids. Trimming took 1 base from V and 3 from J; bases not matched to a gene: 3. The CDR3 here is CASSVQGEKETQYF. The CDR3 nucleotides read TGTGCCAGCAGCGTACAGGGGGAGAAAGAGACCCAGTACTTC.

Written as DNA, the CDR3 is TGTGCCTGGAGTGCCCTCGGGACTAGCGGGGGAGGGACCCAGTACTTC. Translating gives CAWSALGTSGGGTQYF. This chain joins TRBV30 and TRBJ2-5; 14 bases fit TRBD2. This CDR3 has 16 residues. The J segment lost 7 bases and the V segment lost 1 base, leaving 8 bases of the junction unmatched. Germline values: CDR1 GTSNPN, CDR2 SVGIG (reference sequence).

This chain links TRBV27 with TRBJ2-1; 7 bases fit TRBD2. Germline V gene sequence: CDR1 MNHEY, CDR2 SMNVEV (reference sequence). With 5 bases clipped from V and 2 bases from J, the junction kept 12 bases outside the gene matches. This CDR3 region has 17 residues. The CDR3 coding sequence is TGTGCCAGCAGTCCCCTAGGAGCGGGACTCACCTACAATGAGCAGTTCTTC. Translated: CASSPLGAGLTYNEQFF.

The gene calls are TRBV5-6 and TRBJ2-1; no clear D. This CDR3 contains 14 residues. With 2 bases removed from V and 5 bases from J, the gap between germline ends came to 11 bases. CDR1 is SGHDT, CDR2 YYEEEE, per germline. The CDR3 reads CASSLDHRNNEQFF. The CDR3 DNA sequence: TGTGCCAGCAGCTTAGATCACAGAAACAATGAGCAGTTCTTC.

V and J are TRBV4-3 and TRBJ2-3; the match to TRBD2 covers 7 bases. V was pared by 1 base and J by 6 bases, with 4 bases of the junction left unmatched. The CDR3 has 14 residues. Germline-derived CDR1 and CDR2 are LGHNA and YSLEER. The CDR3 loop reads CASSQGTSVDTQYF. In DNA, the CDR3 is TGCGCCAGCAGCCAAGGAACTAGCGTGGATACGCAGTATTTT.

The chain uses TRBV18 and TRBJ1-1; no reliable D call. The CDR3 covers 14 residues. Germline CDR1 KGHSH, CDR2 LQKENI. V was pared by 0 bases and J by 1 base, with 6 bases between. As DNA, the CDR3 is TGTGCCAGCTCACCACCGTCTAGGAACACTGAAGCTTTCTTT. It is translated as CASSPPSRNTEAFF.

The gene calls are TRBV4-1 and TRBJ2-5, with D tentatively TRBD2 (6 bases). This CDR3 has 15 residues. Germline CDR1 and CDR2: MGHRA and YSYEKL. V was trimmed by 0 bases and J by 5 bases, leaving 13 bases between them. CDR3 sequence reads: CASSQDYRAGETQYF. The CDR3 coding sequence is TGCGCCAGCAGCCAAGATTATAGGGCGGGGGAGACCCAGTACTTC.

This clone appeared a single time. DNA of the CDR3: TGCGCCAGCAGCCCCGGGAGGACTAGCGGGAGAGGAGATACGCAGTATTTT. This gives the protein CASSPGRTSGRGDTQYF. The chain combines TRBV5-1 with TRBJ2-3, with 13 nucleotides matching TRBD2. Germline CDR1 SGHRS, CDR2 YFSETQ. V trimming: 4 bases; J trimming: 5 bases; junction bases outside the gene matches: 10. The CDR3 is 17 residues long.

The rearrangement links TRBV7-8 to TRBJ2-7, with 7 bases lining up with TRBD2. Germline CDR1 is SGHVS and CDR2 is FQNEAQ. The CDR3 loop spans 16 amino acids. The trim removed 3 bases at V and 2 bases at J, leaving 10 bases unmatched. CDR3 in DNA: TGTGCCAGCAGCTTGCTAACTAGCGTAAGCACCTACGAGCAGTACTTC. It specifies CASSLLTSVSTYEQYF.

The chain links TRBV5-4 to TRBJ2-7; 8 bases are a match to TRBD1. Losses at the gene ends were 1 base for V and 0 bases for J; bases not matched to a gene: 3. Germline assignment: CDR1 SGHNT and CDR2 YYREEE (reference sequence). This CDR3 has 15 amino acids. CDR3 sequence (DNA): TGTGCCAGCAGCTTGAGGACAGGGAGCTCCTACGAGCAGTACTTC. Amino acids: CASSLRTGSSYEQYF. Full variable domain (missing parts from reference TRBV5-4 and TRBJ2-7): ETGVTQSPTHLIKTRGQQVTLRCSSQSGHNTVSWYQQALGQGPQFIFQYYREEENGRGNFPPRFSGLQFPNYSSELNVNALELDDSALYLCASSLRTGSSYEQYFGPGTRLTVT.

This chain links TRBV13 with TRBJ2-5, with D tentatively TRBD1 (6 bases). V was trimmed by 6 bases and J by 1 base, leaving 12 bases between them. CDR3 length equals 14 residues. The germline gives CDR1 PRHDT, CDR2 FYEKMQ (reference sequence). CDR3 DNA: TGTGCCAGCAGTTTGGACAGCCTCCAAGAGACCCAGTACTTC. Encoded protein: CASSLDSLQETQYF. The whole variable domain, remainder taken from reference TRBV13 and TRBJ2-5, is AAGVIQSPRHLIKEKRETATLKCYPIPRHDTVYWYQQGPGQDPQFLISFYEKMQSDKGSIPDRFSAQQFSDYHSELNMSSLELGDSALYFCASSLDSLQETQYFGPGTRLLVL.

V gene TRBV19 combines with J gene TRBJ2-1, with 9 bases aligning to TRBD2. Germline CDR1 is LNHDA and CDR2 is SQIVND (reference sequence). The CDR3 sequence is 15 residues long. V shed 5 bases, J shed 3 bases, and the junction held 5 bases outside the gene matches. CDR3: CASSVAGEVYNEQFF. Written as DNA, the CDR3 is TGTGCCAGTAGTGTAGCGGGAGAAGTCTACAATGAGCAGTTCTTC. Full variable domain (missing parts from reference TRBV19 and TRBJ2-1): DGGITQSPKYLFRKEGQNVTLSCEQNLNHDAMYWYRQDPGQGLRLIYYSQIVNDFQKGDIAEGYSVSREKKESFPLTVTSAQKNPTAFYLCASSVAGEVYNEQFFGPGTRLTVL.

The chain uses TRBV7-3 and TRBJ2-2; possibly TRBD1 for D (6 bases). From germline, CDR1 is SGHTA and CDR2 FQGTGA. V was pared by 5 bases and J by 0 bases, with 16 bases between. The CDR3 consists of 17 residues. CDR3 DNA sequence: TGTGCCAGCAGCCCGTTTACCGGGACAACGAACACCGGGGAGCTGTTTTTT. It is translated as CASSPFTGTTNTGELFF.

This chain links TRBV5-1 with TRBJ2-7; 7 bases are shared with TRBD1. The V segment lost 3 bases and the J segment 3 bases; nucleotides outside the gene matches: 6. The CDR3 is 14 amino acids. Germline loops: CDR1 SGHRS, CDR2 YFSETQ. CDR3 in amino acids: CASSWSGTDYEQYF. CDR3 DNA: TGCGCCAGCAGCTGGTCCGGGACAGACTACGAGCAGTACTTC.

This clone was seen a few times. In the same sample, other DNA sequences code for this CDR3. The chain has TRBV6-4 and TRBJ2-1; weak D call: TRBD2 (6 bases). The germline gives CDR1 MRHNA, CDR2 SNTAGT. The CDR3 runs 15 residues. Trimming left V 0 bases short and J 0 bases short, with 6 bases between. CDR3 sequence reads: CASSDSSGSYNEQFF. Written as DNA, the CDR3 is TGTGCCAGCAGTGACTCTAGCGGCTCCTACAATGAGCAGTTCTTC.

The rearrangement joins TRBV29-1 to TRBJ1-1; D might be TRBD1 (5 bases). In germline, CDR1 is SQVTM, CDR2 ANQGSEA. The CDR3 is 13 residues long. Trimming stripped 2 bases from V and 3 bases from J, with 10 bases between. CDR3 in amino acids: CSVEQTAYTEAFF. DNA for the CDR3: TGCAGCGTTGAACAGACAGCTTACACTGAAGCTTTCTTT.

V and J are TRBV7-9 and TRBJ2-5; 9 nucleotides match TRBD1. The CDR3 totals 15 residues. V shed 7 bases and J 3 bases; nucleotides not matched to a gene: 9. The germline V gene has CDR1 SEHNR and CDR2 FQNEAQ (reference sequence). The CDR3 loop is CASIGDRDYEETQYF. The CDR3 region has the DNA TGTGCCAGCATCGGGGACAGGGACTATGAAGAGACCCAGTACTTC.

This clone was detected only a few times. The V gene is TRBV2, the J gene TRBJ2-7; TRBD2 might be the D (5 bases). CDR3 length: 12 amino acids. Looked up from germline, CDR1 is SNHLY and CDR2 is FYNNEI. Trimming removed 5 bases from V and 3 bases from J, with 8 bases in between. The CDR3 nucleotides are TGTGCCAGCAGTACAGAGGGCTACGAGCAGTACTTC. Its protein is CASSTEGYEQYF.